This TCR beta chain derives from a study of vaccination effects on CD4 cells after COVID-19. The CDR3 consists of 17 residues. In germline, CDR1 is MNHNS, CDR2 SASEGT. Clones were sequenced by immunoSEQ multiplex PCR, and TCRdb holds only the in-frame ones, with some missing. The repertoire includes 55,000 to 70,000 clones, less than 80% of them detected once, and approximately 0.95% sits in the top ten. Sequencing in the ViraFEST assay came after antigen-specific CD4+ T cells had been expanded with viral peptide pools, which were used to stimulate PBMC. Cells that had been cultured for approximately ten days were the source of isolated CD4+ T cells. Each participant was given two doses of one vaccine (BNT162b2 or mRNA-1273). As for this clone: Antigen specificity is unknown. At one end the junction does not follow the germline gene, possibly because of a read error.

The material sequenced was CD4+ T cells from PBMCs cultured with HCoV-OC43 spike peptides, taken after COVID-19 vaccination. The sample's subset: HCoV-OC43 spike overlapping peptide pool stimulation. This chain uses TRBV6-1 with TRBJ1-5; a possible D gene is TRBD1 (6 bases). This receptor was obtained from a human donor who received a COVID-19 vaccine. The CDR3 sequence is CASSQAGWGAIHRPQHF. The CDR3 nucleotides read TGTGCCAGCAGTCAAGCCGGTTGGGGGGCCATCCACCGGCCCCAGCATTTT.